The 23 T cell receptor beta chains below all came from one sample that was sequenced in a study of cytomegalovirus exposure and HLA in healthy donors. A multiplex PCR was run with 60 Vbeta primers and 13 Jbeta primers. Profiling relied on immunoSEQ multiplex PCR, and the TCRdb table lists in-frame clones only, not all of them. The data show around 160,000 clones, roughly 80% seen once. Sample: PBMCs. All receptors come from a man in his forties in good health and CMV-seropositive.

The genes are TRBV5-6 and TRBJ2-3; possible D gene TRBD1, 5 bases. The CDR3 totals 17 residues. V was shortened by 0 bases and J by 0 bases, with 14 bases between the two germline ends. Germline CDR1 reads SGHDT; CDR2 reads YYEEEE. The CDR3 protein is CASSLAWGSTSTDTQYF. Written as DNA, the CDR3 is TGTGCCAGCAGCTTGGCTTGGGGCAGTACTAGCACAGATACGCAGTATTTT.

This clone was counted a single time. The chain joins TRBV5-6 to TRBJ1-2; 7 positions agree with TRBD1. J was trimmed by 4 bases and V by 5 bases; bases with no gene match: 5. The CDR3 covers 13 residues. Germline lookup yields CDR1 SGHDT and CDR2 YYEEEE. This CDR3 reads CASSQQGIYGYTF. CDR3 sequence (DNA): TGTGCCAGCAGTCAACAGGGGATCTATGGCTACACCTTC.

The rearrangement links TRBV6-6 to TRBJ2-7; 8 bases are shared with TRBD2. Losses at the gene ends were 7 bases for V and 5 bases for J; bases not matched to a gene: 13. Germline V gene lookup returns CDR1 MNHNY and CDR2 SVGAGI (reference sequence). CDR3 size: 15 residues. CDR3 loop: CASTSRGAGVDEQYF. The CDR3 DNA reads TGTGCCAGCACCTCCCGCGGAGCGGGAGTCGACGAGCAGTACTTC.

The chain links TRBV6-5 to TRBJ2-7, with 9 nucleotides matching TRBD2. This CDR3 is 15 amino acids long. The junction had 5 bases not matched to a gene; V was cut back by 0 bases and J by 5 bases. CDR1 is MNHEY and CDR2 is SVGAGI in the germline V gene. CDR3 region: CASSYSREGHHEQYF. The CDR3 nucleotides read TGTGCCAGCAGTTACTCGCGGGAGGGCCACCACGAGCAGTACTTC.

CDR3: CASSLGTTYTDTQYF. CDR3 sequence (DNA): TGCGCCAGCAGCCTTGGAACGACTTACACAGATACGCAGTATTTT. The V gene is TRBV5-1, the J gene TRBJ2-3; no reliable D call. The CDR3 has 15 amino acids. CDR1 and CDR2 (germline): SGHRS, YFSETQ. Trimming left V 4 bases short and J 2 bases short, with 14 bases between.

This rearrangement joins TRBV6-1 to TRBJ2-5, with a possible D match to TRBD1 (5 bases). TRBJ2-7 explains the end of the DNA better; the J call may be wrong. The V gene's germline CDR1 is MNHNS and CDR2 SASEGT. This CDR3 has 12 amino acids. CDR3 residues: CASRQGPYEQYF. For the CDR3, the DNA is TGTGCCAGCAGGCAGGGTCCCTACGAGCAGTACTTC.

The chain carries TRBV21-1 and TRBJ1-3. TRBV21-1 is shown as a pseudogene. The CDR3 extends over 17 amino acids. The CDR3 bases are TGTGCCAGCAGCAAAGTAGGGACTTACAGCTCTGGAAACACCATATATTTT. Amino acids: CASSKVGTYSSGNTIYF.

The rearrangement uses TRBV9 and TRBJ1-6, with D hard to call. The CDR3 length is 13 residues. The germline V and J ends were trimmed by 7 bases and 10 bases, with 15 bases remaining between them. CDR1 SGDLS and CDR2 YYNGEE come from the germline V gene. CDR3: CASGSEGWSPLHF. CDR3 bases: TGTGCCAGCGGAAGCGAGGGTTGGTCACCCCTCCACTTT.

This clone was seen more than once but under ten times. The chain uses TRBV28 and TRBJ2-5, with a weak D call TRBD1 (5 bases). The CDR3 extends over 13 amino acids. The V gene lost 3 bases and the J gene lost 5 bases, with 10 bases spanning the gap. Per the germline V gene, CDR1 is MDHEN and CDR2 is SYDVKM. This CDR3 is CASSLKGRETQYF. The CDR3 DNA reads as TGTGCCAGCAGTTTGAAGGGGCGGGAGACCCAGTACTTC.

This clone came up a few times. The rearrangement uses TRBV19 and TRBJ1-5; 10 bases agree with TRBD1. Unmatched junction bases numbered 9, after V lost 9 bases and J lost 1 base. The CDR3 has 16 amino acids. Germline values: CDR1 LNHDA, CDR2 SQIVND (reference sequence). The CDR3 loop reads CASRTGGYSSNQPQHF. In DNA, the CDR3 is TGTGCCAGCCGGACAGGGGGGTATTCGAGCAATCAGCCCCAGCATTTT.

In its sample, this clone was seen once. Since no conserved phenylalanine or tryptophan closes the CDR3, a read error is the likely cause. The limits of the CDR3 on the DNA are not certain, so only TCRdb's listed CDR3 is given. The CDR3 sequence: CASSWLRDSTV. The genes are TRBV5-1 and TRBJ2-6; the table's D gene call, TRBD2, was not cross checked with the DNA. Germline loops: CDR1 SGHRS, CDR2 YFSETQ. Including both end residues, the CDR3 is 11 amino acids long.

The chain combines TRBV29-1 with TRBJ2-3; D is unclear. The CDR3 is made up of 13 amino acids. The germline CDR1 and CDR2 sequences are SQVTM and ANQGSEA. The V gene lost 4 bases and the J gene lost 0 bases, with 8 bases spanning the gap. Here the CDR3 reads CSVVPTSTDTQYF. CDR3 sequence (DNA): TGCAGCGTTGTACCTACTAGCACAGATACGCAGTATTTT.

CDR3 amino acids: CAISEPTGWGTQYF. In DNA, the CDR3 is TGTGCCATCAGTGAGCCTACAGGGTGGGGTACGCAGTATTTT. The chain recombines TRBV10-3 with TRBJ2-3; perhaps TRBD1 as D (6 bases). The V gene's germline CDR1 is ENHRY and CDR2 SYGVKD. The V end was cut by 2 bases, the J end by 8 bases, with 14 bases between. The CDR3 is 14 amino acids.

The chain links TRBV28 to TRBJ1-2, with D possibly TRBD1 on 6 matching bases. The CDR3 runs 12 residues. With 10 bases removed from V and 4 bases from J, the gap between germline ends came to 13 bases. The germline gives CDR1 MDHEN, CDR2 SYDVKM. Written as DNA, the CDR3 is TGTGCCACCAAACAGGGATCCTATGGCTACACCTTC. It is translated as CATKQGSYGYTF.

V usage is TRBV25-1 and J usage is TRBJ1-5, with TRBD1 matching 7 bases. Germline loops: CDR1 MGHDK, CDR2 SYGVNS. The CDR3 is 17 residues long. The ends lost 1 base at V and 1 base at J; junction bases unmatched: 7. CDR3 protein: CASSESQRQGSNQPQHF. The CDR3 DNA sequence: TGTGCCAGCAGTGAATCACAACGACAGGGAAGCAATCAGCCCCAGCATTTT.

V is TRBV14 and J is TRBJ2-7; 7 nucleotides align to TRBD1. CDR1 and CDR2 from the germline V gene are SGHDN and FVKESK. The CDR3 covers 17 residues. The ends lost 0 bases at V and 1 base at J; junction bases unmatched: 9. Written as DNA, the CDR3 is TGTGCCAGCAGCCAAGAAGCCCGTTCACAGGGGTCCTACGAGCAGTACTTC. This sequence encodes CASSQEARSQGSYEQYF.

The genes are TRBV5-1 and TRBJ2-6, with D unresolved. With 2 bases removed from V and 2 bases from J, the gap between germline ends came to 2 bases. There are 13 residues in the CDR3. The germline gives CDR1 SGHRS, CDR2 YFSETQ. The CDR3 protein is CASSFTGANVLTF. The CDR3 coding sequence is TGCGCCAGCAGCTTTACTGGGGCCAACGTCCTGACTTTC.

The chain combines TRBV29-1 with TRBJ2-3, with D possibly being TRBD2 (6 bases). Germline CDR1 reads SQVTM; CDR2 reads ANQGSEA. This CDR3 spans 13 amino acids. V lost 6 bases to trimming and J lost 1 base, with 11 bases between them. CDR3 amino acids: CSVGDFRTDTQYF. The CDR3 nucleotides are TGCAGCGTGGGGGACTTCCGCACAGATACGCAGTATTTT.

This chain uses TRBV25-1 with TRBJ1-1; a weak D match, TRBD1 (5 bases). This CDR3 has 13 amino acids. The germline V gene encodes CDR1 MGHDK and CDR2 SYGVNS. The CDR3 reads CASGGGVATEAFF. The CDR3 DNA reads TGTGCTTCCGGGGGGGGAGTGGCCACTGAAGCTTTCTTT. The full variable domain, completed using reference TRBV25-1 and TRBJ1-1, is EADIYQTPRYLVIGTGKKITLECSQTMGHDKMYWYQQDPGMELHLIHYSYGVNSTEKGDLSSESTVSRIRTEHFPLTLESARPSHTSQYLCASGGGVATEAFFGQGTRLTVV.

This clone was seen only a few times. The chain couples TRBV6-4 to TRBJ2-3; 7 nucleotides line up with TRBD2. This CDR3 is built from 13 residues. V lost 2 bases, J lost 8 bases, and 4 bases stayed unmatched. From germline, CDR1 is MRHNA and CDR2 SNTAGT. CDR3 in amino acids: CASSDRSSGTQYF. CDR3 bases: TGTGCCAGCAGTGACCGGTCTAGCGGTACGCAGTATTTT.

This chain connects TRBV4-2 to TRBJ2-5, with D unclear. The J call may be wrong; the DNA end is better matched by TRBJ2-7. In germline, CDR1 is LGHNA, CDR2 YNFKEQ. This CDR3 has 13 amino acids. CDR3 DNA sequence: TGTGCCAGCAGCCAAGAATGGGGCTACGAGCAGTACTTC. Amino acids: CASSQEWGYEQYF.

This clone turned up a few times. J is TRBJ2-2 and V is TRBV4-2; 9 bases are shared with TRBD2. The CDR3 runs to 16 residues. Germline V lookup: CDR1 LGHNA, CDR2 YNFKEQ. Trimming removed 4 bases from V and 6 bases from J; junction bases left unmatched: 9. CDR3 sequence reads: CASSLNSGSGAGELFF. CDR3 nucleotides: TGTGCCAGCAGCCTGAATAGCGGGAGTGGAGCCGGGGAGCTGTTTTTT.

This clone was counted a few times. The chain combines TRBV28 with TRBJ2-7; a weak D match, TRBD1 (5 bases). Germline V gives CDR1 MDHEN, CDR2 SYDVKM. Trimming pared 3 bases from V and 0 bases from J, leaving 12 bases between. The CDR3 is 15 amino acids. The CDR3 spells CASSFPTGSSYEQYF. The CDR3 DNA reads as TGTGCCAGCAGTTTTCCTACAGGTTCCTCCTACGAGCAGTACTTC.